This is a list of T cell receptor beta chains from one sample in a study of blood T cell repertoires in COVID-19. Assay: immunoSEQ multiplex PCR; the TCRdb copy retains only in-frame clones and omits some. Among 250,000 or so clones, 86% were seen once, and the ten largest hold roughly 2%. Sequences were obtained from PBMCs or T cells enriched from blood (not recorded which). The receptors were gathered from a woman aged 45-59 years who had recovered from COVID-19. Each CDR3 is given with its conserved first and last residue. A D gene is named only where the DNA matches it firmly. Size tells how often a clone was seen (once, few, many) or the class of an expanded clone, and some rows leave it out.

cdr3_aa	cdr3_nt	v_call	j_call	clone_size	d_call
CATSDARGLGGGYTF	TGTGCCACCAGTGATGCGCGTGGCCTCGGGGGTGGCTACACCTTC	TRBV24-1	TRBJ1-2	-	-
CASRLVAGHEQFF	TGTGCCAGCCGCCTGGTGGCGGGACATGAGCAGTTCTTC	TRBV7-9	TRBJ2-1	-	-
CASSQGARRGGYGNTIYF	TGCGCCAGCAGCCAAGGGGCCCGACGCGGAGGGTACGGAAACACCATATATTTT	TRBV4-1	TRBJ1-3	-	-
CASSPAPGEETQYF	TGCGCCAGCAGCCCCGCCCCAGGGGAAGAGACCCAGTACTTC	TRBV5-1	TRBJ2-5	-	-
CASSQPTSGRATGELFF	TGCGCCAGCAGCCAGCCGACTAGCGGGAGGGCCACCGGGGAGCTGTTTTTT	TRBV4-1	TRBJ2-2	-	TRBD2
CASSPPGSTSSYNEQFF	TGTGCCAGCAGCCCGCCGGGGTCGACGAGCTCCTACAATGAGCAGTTCTTC	TRBV9	TRBJ2-1	-	-
CASSQYRGPRTDTQYF	TGTGCCAGCAGCCAGTACAGGGGACCCCGCACAGATACGCAGTATTTT	TRBV5-8	TRBJ2-3	-	TRBD1
CATSLQGWDTGELFF	TGTGCCACCAGTCTTCAGGGGTGGGACACCGGGGAGCTGTTTTTT	TRBV15	TRBJ2-2	-	-
CASSHRVTGTGNTIYF	TGTGCCAGCAGCCATCGTGTAACAGGGACGGGAAACACCATATATTTT	TRBV7-2	TRBJ1-3	-	-
CASSESGQQAFF	TGTGCCAGCAGTGAAAGCGGCCAGCAAGCTTTCTTT	TRBV25-1	TRBJ1-1	-	-
CAISDSAASGRYEQYF	TGTGCCATCAGTGATTCCGCGGCTAGCGGGAGATACGAGCAGTACTTC	TRBV10-3	TRBJ2-7	-	TRBD2
CASSQAQGPNTEAFF	TGTGCCAGCAGCCAAGCCCAGGGCCCGAACACTGAAGCTTTCTTT	TRBV4-2	TRBJ1-1	-	-
CASSYRGQGNGQYF	TGTGCCAGCAGTTACCGGGGACAGGGGAACGGGCAGTACTTC	TRBV6-2/TRBV6-3	TRBJ2-7	-	TRBD1
CASSEEQGNQPQHF	TGTGCCAGCAGTGAAGAACAGGGCAATCAGCCCCAGCATTTT	TRBV2	TRBJ1-5	-	-
CASSQVGVGAEAFF	TGTGCCAGCAGCCAAGTTGGCGTAGGGGCTGAAGCTTTCTTT	TRBV3-1/TRBV3-2	TRBJ1-1	-	-
CASSPYGTGRSYNEQFF	TGTGCCAGCAGTCCATACGGGACAGGGAGGTCCTACAATGAGCAGTTCTTC	TRBV28	TRBJ2-1	once	TRBD1
CASSLSPGQAGELFF	TGTGCCAGCAGCTTAAGCCCGGGACAGGCCGGGGAGCTGTTTTTT	TRBV7-2	TRBJ2-2	-	TRBD1
CSATSSDTQYF	TGCAGTGCTACCTCTTCCGATACGCAGTATTTT	TRBV20-1	TRBJ2-3	-	-
CASSPRDRERNGYTF	TGTGCCAGCAGCCCCCGGGACAGGGAACGCAATGGCTACACCTTC	TRBV3-1/TRBV3-2	TRBJ1-2	-	TRBD1